The clone carrying this T cell receptor (beta chain) was counted between two and nine times. The sample holds other DNA sequences that translate to the same CDR3. This sample is drawn from a study of control samples from healthy donors and cancer patients. TCRdb keeps only in-frame clones here, not all; method: immunoSEQ multiplex PCR. The data show fewer than 150,000 clones, about 89% seen once. CDR1 is GTSNPN and CDR2 is SVGIG in the germline V gene (reference sequence). J lost 0 bases, V lost 3 bases, and 3 bases had no gene match. The CDR3 is 14 residues long. Sequenced material: blood. This receptor was obtained from a woman younger than 30 in good health. The V and J genes are TRBV30 and TRBJ2-7; 9 bases align to TRBD1. This CDR3 is CAWSSTGGSYEQYF. DNA of the CDR3: TGTGCCTGGAGCTCGACAGGGGGCTCCTACGAGCAGTACTTC.